The 17 T cell receptor beta chains below come from one sample, sequenced in a study of blood T cell repertoires in COVID-19. The assay was immunoSEQ multiplex PCR, and TCRdb's table has in-frame clones only and misses some. The sample lists about 45,000 clones; 88% were seen once. The specimen sequenced was peripheral blood. These receptors came from a human donor in a cohort sampled during active COVID-19.

V gene TRBV6-6 combines with J gene TRBJ2-7, with 9 nucleotides matching TRBD1. Germline V gives CDR1 MNHNY, CDR2 SVGAGI (reference sequence). This CDR3 spans 16 amino acids. With V trimmed by 7 bases and J by 5 bases, 15 bases remained unmatched. The chain's CDR3 is CASTHAPGQGPHEQYF. The CDR3 DNA reads TGTGCCAGCACCCACGCCCCGGGACAGGGCCCCCACGAGCAGTACTTC.

The chain employs TRBV11-1 and TRBJ1-1, with a weak D call TRBD1 (5 bases). V was clipped by 4 bases and J by 7 bases, with 19 bases between them. CDR1 is SGHAT, CDR2 FQDESV, per germline (reference sequence). This CDR3 spans 15 amino acids. The CDR3 region is CASSSLTQAHLEAFF. CDR3 nucleotides: TGTGCCAGCAGCTCCCTAACACAGGCCCACCTTGAAGCTTTCTTT.

The chain couples TRBV7-3 to TRBJ1-2; 9 nucleotides match TRBD1. The CDR3 is made up of 14 amino acids. Germline CDR1 is SGHTA and CDR2 is FQGTGA. V lost 5 bases, J lost 6 bases, and 7 bases stayed unmatched. The CDR3: CASSPGTGIDGYTF. The DNA for the CDR3 is TGTGCCAGCAGCCCAGGGACAGGGATCGATGGCTACACCTTC. The complete variable domain, with remaining parts taken from reference TRBV7-3 and TRBJ1-2, reads GAGVSQTPSNKVTEKGKYVELRCDPISGHTALYWYRQSLGQGPEFLIYFQGTGAADDSGLPNDRFFAVRPEGSVSTLKIQRTERGDSAVYLCASSPGTGIDGYTFGSGTRLTVV.

The CDR3 nucleotides are TGCGCCAGCAGCTTGTCCCTGGGACAGAGGAACACTGAAGCTTTCTTT. Translated, it gives CASSLSLGQRNTEAFF. The rearrangement links TRBV5-1 to TRBJ1-1; 7 bases align to TRBD1. Germline V lookup: CDR1 SGHRS, CDR2 YFSETQ. There are 16 residues in the CDR3. J was trimmed by 1 base and V by 1 base; bases with no gene match: 7.

The chain links TRBV10-3 to TRBJ2-7; 14 nucleotides line up with TRBD2. The CDR3 loop spans 14 amino acids. With 6 bases clipped from V and 6 bases from J, the junction kept 4 bases outside the gene matches. The germline CDR1 and CDR2 sequences are ENHRY and SYGVKD. The CDR3 nucleotides read TGTGCCATCAGGACTAGCGGGGGGGCTAGCGAGCAGTACTTC. It is translated as CAIRTSGGASEQYF.

V gene TRBV9 combines with J gene TRBJ1-5; the D gene is possibly TRBD1 (5 bases). This CDR3 comprises 15 residues. Trimming shortened V by 0 bases and J by 4 bases, and 11 bases separated the two germline ends. Per the germline V gene, CDR1 is SGDLS and CDR2 is YYNGEE. The CDR3 is CASSVGGARNQPQHF. DNA for the CDR3: TGTGCCAGCAGCGTAGGTGGGGCGAGGAATCAGCCCCAGCATTTT.

This sequence joins TRBV12-1 and TRBJ2-3; TRBD2 reflects the table's D call only, with no check against the DNA. TRBV12-1 has pseudogene status. CDR3 size: 14 residues. The CDR3 region has the DNA TGTGCCAGCAGCTTTACTAGCGGGGGTTATACGCAGTATTTT. Translating it yields CASSFTSGGYTQYF.

The chain employs TRBV18 and TRBJ1-5; D ambiguous. The CDR3 totals 15 residues. In germline, CDR1 is KGHSH, CDR2 LQKENI. V lost 1 base, J lost 0 bases, and 7 bases lay in between. In nucleotides, the CDR3 is TGTGCCAGCTCACCACGGGAGGATAGCAATCAGCCCCAGCATTTT. Translation: CASSPREDSNQPQHF.

The genes are TRBV6-6 and TRBJ1-5, with TRBD1 matching over 7 bases. The V and J ends lost 4 bases and 4 bases, in that order; junction bases with no gene match: 4. The CDR3 consists of 14 residues. CDR1 is MNHNY and CDR2 is SVGAGI in the germline V gene (reference sequence). CDR3 nucleotide sequence: TGTGCCAGCAGTTCCCAGACAGGGAATCAGCCCCAGCATTTT. It encodes CASSSQTGNQPQHF.

The rearrangement uses TRBV7-2 and TRBJ2-1; perhaps TRBD2 as D (7 bases). V dropped 1 base and J dropped 0 bases, with 13 bases sitting between them. Germline V gene sequence: CDR1 SGHTA, CDR2 FQGNSA. The CDR3 is made up of 17 amino acids. CDR3 sequence (DNA): TGTGCCAGCAGCTTAGGGGGGAGGGGGATCTCCTACAATGAGCAGTTCTTC. Translated: CASSLGGRGISYNEQFF.

In this sample, this clone turned up a few times. The genes are TRBV9 and TRBJ2-2; 7 bases line up with TRBD1. The CDR3 runs to 16 residues. Unmatched junction bases numbered 10, after V lost 4 bases and J lost 4 bases. From germline, CDR1 is SGDLS and CDR2 YYNGEE. In nucleotides, the CDR3 is TGTGCCAGCAGCCTCAGACAGGGAACTGGCACCGGGGAGCTGTTTTTT. Translation: CASSLRQGTGTGELFF.

The rearrangement uses TRBV19 and TRBJ1-1; possible D gene TRBD1, 5 bases. Trimming took off 1 base at V and 5 bases at J, with 14 bases between the two ends. Germline V lookup: CDR1 LNHDA, CDR2 SQIVND (reference sequence). There are 15 residues in the CDR3. CDR3 bases: TGTGCCAGTAGTATAGCCCCGACAGTTCATACTGAAGCTTTCTTT. Amino acid sequence: CASSIAPTVHTEAFF.

The chain links TRBV19 to TRBJ2-7, with 7 bases identical to TRBD1. This CDR3 region has 15 residues. Germline values: CDR1 LNHDA, CDR2 SQIVND (reference sequence). Trimming removed 5 bases from V and 4 bases from J; junction bases left unmatched: 11. CDR3: CASSAGQAVRYEQYF. The CDR3 bases are TGTGCCAGTAGTGCCGGACAGGCCGTCCGGTACGAGCAGTACTTC.

This clone was detected many times. The CDR3 DNA reads TGTGCCAGTACTAGCGGGGGGGAACAGTCCTACGAGCAGTACTTC. Protein product: CASTSGGEQSYEQYF. The rearrangement uses TRBV19 and TRBJ2-7; TRBD2 aligns across 12 bases. Germline CDR1 is LNHDA and CDR2 is SQIVND (reference sequence). This CDR3 is 15 amino acids long. The V gene end was trimmed by 7 bases and the J gene end by 1 base; junction bases not matched to a gene: 5.

This sequence joins TRBV5-5 and TRBJ2-7, with D maybe TRBD2 (6 bases). The CDR3 totals 14 residues. V dropped 4 bases and J dropped 3 bases, with 14 bases sitting between them. CDR1 is SGHKS and CDR2 is YYEKEE in the germline V gene (reference sequence). The CDR3 spells CASSEGGVDYEQYF. Written as DNA, the CDR3 is TGTGCCAGCAGCGAAGGCGGGGTAGACTACGAGCAGTACTTC.

The chain recombines TRBV19 with TRBJ2-3; TRBD1 matches at 10 bases. Germline CDR1 and CDR2: LNHDA and SQIVND (reference sequence). CDR3 length: 15 amino acids. Losses at the gene ends were 7 bases for V and 5 bases for J; bases not matched to a gene: 9. CDR3 region: CASIGLGQGEDTQYF. The CDR3 nucleotides are TGTGCCAGTATAGGGTTAGGACAGGGGGAAGATACGCAGTATTTT.

The gene calls are TRBV7-2 and TRBJ2-3, with D possibly being TRBD1 (6 bases). V dropped 2 bases and J dropped 8 bases, with 20 bases sitting between them. From germline, CDR1 is SGHTA and CDR2 FQGNSA. The CDR3 is 16 residues long. This CDR3 is CASSLSRRGSRGTQYF. The CDR3 DNA sequence: TGTGCCAGCAGCTTATCGAGACGGGGATCCAGGGGTACGCAGTATTTT.